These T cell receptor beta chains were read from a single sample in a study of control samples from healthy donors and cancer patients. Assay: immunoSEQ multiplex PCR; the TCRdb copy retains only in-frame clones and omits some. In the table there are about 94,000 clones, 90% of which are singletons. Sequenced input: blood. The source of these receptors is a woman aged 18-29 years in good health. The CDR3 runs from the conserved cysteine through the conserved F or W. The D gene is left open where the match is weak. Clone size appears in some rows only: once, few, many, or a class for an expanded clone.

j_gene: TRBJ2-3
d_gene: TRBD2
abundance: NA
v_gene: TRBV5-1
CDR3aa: CASSAVTSGVTDTQYF
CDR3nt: TGCGCCAGCAGCGCGGTGACTAGCGGGGTCACAGATACGCAGTATTTT

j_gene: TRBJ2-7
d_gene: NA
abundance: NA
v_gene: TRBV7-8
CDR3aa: CASSLASGKSSYEQYF
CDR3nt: TGTGCCAGCAGCTTAGCTTCTGGGAAGAGCTCCTACGAGCAGTACTTC

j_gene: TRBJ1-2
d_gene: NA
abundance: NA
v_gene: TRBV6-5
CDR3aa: CASRREEGYTF
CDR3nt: TGTGCCAGCAGAAGGGAGGAGGGCTACACCTTC

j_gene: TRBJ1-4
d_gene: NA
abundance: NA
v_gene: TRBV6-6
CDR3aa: CASSYSGTNEKLFF
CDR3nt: TGTGCCAGCAGTTACTCGGGGACTAATGAAAAACTGTTTTTT

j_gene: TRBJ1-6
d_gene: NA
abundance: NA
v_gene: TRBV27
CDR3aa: CASSLQVHSPLHF
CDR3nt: TGTGCCAGCAGTTTACAGGTGCATTCACCCCTCCACTTT

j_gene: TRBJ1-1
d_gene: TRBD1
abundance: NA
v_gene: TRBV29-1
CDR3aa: CSVVLQGRGTEAFF
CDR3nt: TGCAGCGTTGTCTTACAGGGGAGGGGCACTGAAGCTTTCTTT

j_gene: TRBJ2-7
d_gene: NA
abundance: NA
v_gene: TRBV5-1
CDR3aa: CASSLNGGLYEQYF
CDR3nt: TGCGCCAGCAGCTTAAATGGGGGGCTCTACGAGCAGTACTTC

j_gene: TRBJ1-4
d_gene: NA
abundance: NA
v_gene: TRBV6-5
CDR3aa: CASRDSLNEKLFF
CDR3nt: TGTGCCAGCAGGGACAGTCTTAATGAAAAACTGTTTTTT

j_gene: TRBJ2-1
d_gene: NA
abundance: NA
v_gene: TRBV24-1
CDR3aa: CATSDSGSYYNEQFF
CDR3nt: TGTGCCACCAGTGACAGCGGGTCCTACTACAATGAGCAGTTCTTC

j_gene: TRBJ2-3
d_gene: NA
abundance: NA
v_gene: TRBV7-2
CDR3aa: CASSFLMPSQYF
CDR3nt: TGTGCCAGCAGCTTTCTGATGCCCTCGCAGTATTTT

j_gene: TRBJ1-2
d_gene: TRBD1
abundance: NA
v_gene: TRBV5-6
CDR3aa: CASSYDRGRFYGYTF
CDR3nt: TGTGCCAGCAGCTACGACAGGGGCCGATTCTATGGCTACACCTTC

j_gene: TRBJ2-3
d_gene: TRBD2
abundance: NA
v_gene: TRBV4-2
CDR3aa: CASSQVGLAGGRMADTQYF
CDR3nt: TGTGCCAGCAGCCAAGTGGGACTAGCGGGGGGGCGGATGGCAGATACGCAGTATTTT

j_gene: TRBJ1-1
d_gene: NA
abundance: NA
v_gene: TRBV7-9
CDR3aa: CASSSGPLEAFF
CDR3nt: TGTGCCAGCAGCTCAGGACCTCTTGAAGCTTTCTTT

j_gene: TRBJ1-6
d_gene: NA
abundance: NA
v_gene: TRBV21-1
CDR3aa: CASSKVARNSPLHF
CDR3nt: TGTGCCAGCAGCAAAGTTGCAAGGAATTCACCCCTCCACTTT

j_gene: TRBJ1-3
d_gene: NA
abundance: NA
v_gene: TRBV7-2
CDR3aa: CASSSRHFSGNTIYF
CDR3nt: TGTGCCAGCAGCTCTCGACATTTCTCTGGAAACACCATATATTTT

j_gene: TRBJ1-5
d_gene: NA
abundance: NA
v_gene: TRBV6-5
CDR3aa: CASRVEMQSNQPQHF
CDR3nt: TGTGCCAGCAGGGTTGAGATGCAAAGCAATCAGCCCCAGCATTTT

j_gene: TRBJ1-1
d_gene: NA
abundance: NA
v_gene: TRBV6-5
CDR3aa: CASTLTQAVTEAFF
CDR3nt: TGTGCCAGCACCCTAACGCAGGCGGTCACTGAAGCTTTCTTT

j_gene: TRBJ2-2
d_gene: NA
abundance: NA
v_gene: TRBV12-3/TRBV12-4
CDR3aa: CASSWTGELFF
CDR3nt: TGTGCCAGCAGTTGGACCGGGGAGCTGTTTTTT

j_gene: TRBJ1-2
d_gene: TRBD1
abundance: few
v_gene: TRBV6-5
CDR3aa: CASSYGTGVSYGYTF
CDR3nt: TGTGCCAGCAGTTACGGAACAGGGGTTAGCTATGGCTACACCTTC

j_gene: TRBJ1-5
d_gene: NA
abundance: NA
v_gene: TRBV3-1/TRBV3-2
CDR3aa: CASSQGGYQPQHF
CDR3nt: TGTGCCAGCAGCCAAGGGGGGTATCAGCCCCAGCATTTT

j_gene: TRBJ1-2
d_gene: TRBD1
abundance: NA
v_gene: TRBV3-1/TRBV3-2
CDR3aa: CASSQGQGYGYTF
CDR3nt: TGTGCCAGCAGCCAAGGACAGGGGTATGGCTACACCTTC

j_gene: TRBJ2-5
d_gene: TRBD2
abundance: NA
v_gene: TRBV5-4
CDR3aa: CASRSGTSGAQETQYF
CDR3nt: TGTGCCAGCAGATCCGGGACTAGCGGGGCCCAAGAGACCCAGTACTTC

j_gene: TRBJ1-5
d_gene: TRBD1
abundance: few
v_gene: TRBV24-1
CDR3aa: CATSDPGQGDQPQHF
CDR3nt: TGTGCCACCAGTGACCCCGGACAGGGAGATCAGCCCCAGCATTTT

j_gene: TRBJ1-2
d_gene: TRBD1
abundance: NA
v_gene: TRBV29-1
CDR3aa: CSVEDWDRANYGYTF
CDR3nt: TGCAGCGTTGAAGACTGGGACAGGGCGAACTATGGCTACACCTTC